The 19 T cell receptor beta chains below were found in one sample sequenced in a study of beta chain features in type 1 diabetes. Expressed TCRB transcripts got sequenced, as all isolated RNA was reverse transcribed. Assay: immunoSEQ multiplex PCR; the TCRdb copy retains only in-frame clones and omits some. Of some 150,000 clones in the sample, approximately 10% were seen once. The specimen was central memory CD4+ T cells from blood. These receptors were collected from a young man in good health.

This clone showed up just a few times. The chain recombines TRBV4-1 with TRBJ2-7; D may be TRBD2 (6 bases). Trimming pared 8 bases from V and 2 bases from J, leaving 13 bases between. The CDR3 length is 13 residues. Per germline, CDR1 MGHRA and CDR2 YSYEKL. CDR3 in DNA: TGCGCCAGCGCTATCGGCGGGGCCTACGAGCAGTACTTC. Translating gives CASAIGGAYEQYF.

This clone was detected ten times or more. The rearrangement joins TRBV2 to TRBJ1-1; the D is unclear. In germline, CDR1 is SNHLY, CDR2 FYNNEI. The germline V and J ends were trimmed by 5 bases and 2 bases, with 6 bases remaining between them. This CDR3 is 12 amino acids long. This CDR3 reads CASSISNTEAFF. CDR3 sequence (DNA): TGTGCCAGCAGTATCTCCAACACTGAAGCTTTCTTT.

The genes are TRBV7-3 and TRBJ2-1; 8 bases align to TRBD2. The ends lost 5 bases at V and 2 bases at J; junction bases unmatched: 5. This CDR3 has 15 residues. Germline V gene data show CDR1 as SGHTA and CDR2 as FQGTGA. The CDR3 region is CASSPGRGTYNEQFF. The CDR3 region has the DNA TGTGCCAGCAGCCCCGGGAGGGGGACCTACAATGAGCAGTTCTTC.

This clone has only a few counts. The chain uses TRBV7-9 and TRBJ2-7, with D unresolved. The CDR3 has 14 amino acids. V was trimmed by 3 bases and J by 3 bases, leaving 12 bases between them. CDR1 SEHNR and CDR2 FQNEAQ come from the germline V gene (reference sequence). CDR3 residues: CASSFYIGNYEQYF. The CDR3 DNA is TGTGCCAGCAGCTTCTATATAGGGAACTACGAGCAGTACTTC.

The sample holds a few counts of this clone. This chain uses TRBV4-3 with TRBJ1-1; the match to TRBD1 covers 7 bases. Germline trimming cut 6 bases from V and 4 bases from J; bases unmatched to any gene: 5. The CDR3 covers 13 residues. Per the germline V gene, CDR1 is LGHNA and CDR2 is YSLEER. The CDR3: CASRSQGITEAFF. The CDR3 nucleotides read TGCGCCAGCAGGTCACAGGGGATCACTGAAGCTTTCTTT.

The gene calls are TRBV6-5 and TRBJ1-3; D gene ambiguous. Germline V gives CDR1 MNHEY, CDR2 SVGAGI. The V gene lost 8 bases and the J gene lost 0 bases, with 11 bases spanning the gap. The CDR3 has 14 residues. CDR3 nucleotides: TGTGCCAGCGGCCGAACTAGCTCTGGAAACACCATATATTTT. Protein: CASGRTSSGNTIYF.

The genes are TRBV4-3 and TRBJ2-5; 7 bases match TRBD2. The CDR3 runs to 17 residues. CDR1 is LGHNA, CDR2 YSLEER, per germline. V shed 1 base, J shed 5 bases, and the junction held 13 bases outside the gene matches. CDR3 bases: TGCGCCAGCAGCCAAGGGGAGGGTAGTCCGTGGGGGGAGACCCAGTACTTC. Protein: CASSQGEGSPWGETQYF.

This clone has more than one count but fewer than ten. The V and J genes are TRBV5-1 and TRBJ2-4; 7 positions match TRBD1. Germline assignment: CDR1 SGHRS and CDR2 YFSETQ. The CDR3 consists of 16 residues. Germline trimming cut 2 bases from V and 1 base from J; bases unmatched to any gene: 6. CDR3 amino acids: CASSLRQGTAKNIQYF. The CDR3 DNA sequence: TGCGCCAGCAGCTTAAGACAGGGAACCGCCAAAAACATTCAGTACTTC.

The table lists this clone with a few counts. The chain carries TRBV29-1 and TRBJ2-3, with 8 bases aligning to TRBD2. The germline CDR1 and CDR2 sequences are SQVTM and ANQGSEA. The V gene end was trimmed by 1 base and the J gene end by 5 bases; junction bases not matched to a gene: 8. There are 15 residues in the CDR3. CDR3 coding DNA: TGCAGCGTTGAAGCACCCGGGGGGGTGGGAGATACGCAGTATTTT. Protein: CSVEAPGGVGDTQYF.

This clone has just a few counts. The chain employs TRBV7-2 and TRBJ1-1, with 12 bases aligning to TRBD1. V shed 3 bases and J 10 bases; nucleotides not matched to a gene: 9. The CDR3 has 15 residues. Germline-derived CDR1 and CDR2 are SGHTA and FQGNSA. The CDR3: CASSFPTGTGGRAFF. CDR3 DNA sequence: TGTGCCAGCAGCTTCCCGACCGGGACAGGGGGCCGAGCTTTCTTT.

This clone was counted many times. The chain links TRBV9 to TRBJ2-7, with 9 bases aligning to TRBD1. CDR3 length equals 13 residues. Trimming took 6 bases from V and 5 from J; bases not matched to a gene: 6. Germline V lookup: CDR1 SGDLS, CDR2 YYNGEE. The CDR3 sequence is CASTGQGGNEQYF. In nucleotides, the CDR3 is TGTGCCAGCACGGGACAGGGCGGGAACGAGCAGTACTTC.

The chain joins TRBV7-2 to TRBJ2-7; a weak D match, TRBD1 (6 bases). V was clipped by 6 bases and J by 3 bases, with 18 bases between them. Germline assignment: CDR1 SGHTA and CDR2 FQGNSA. The CDR3 spans 15 residues. The CDR3, as DNA: TGTGCCAGCAGTCAAAAAAAGGGACAAATCTACGAGCAGTACTTC. Translating gives CASSQKKGQIYEQYF.

This clone showed up many times. The gene calls are TRBV29-1 and TRBJ2-2, with 7 bases fitting TRBD2. Germline V gene lookup returns CDR1 SQVTM and CDR2 ANQGSEA. CDR3 length equals 15 residues. V was clipped by 7 bases and J by 2 bases; unmatched bases: 10. CDR3 bases: TGCAGCGCCACTCTTTCTAGCGGAAACACCGGGGAGCTGTTTTTT. It translates to CSATLSSGNTGELFF.

This clone appeared a few times. The chain employs TRBV27 and TRBJ1-2; possibly TRBD1 for D (5 bases). The CDR3 runs 15 residues. CDR1 MNHEY and CDR2 SMNVEV come from the germline V gene (reference sequence). The V end lost 0 bases, the J end lost 4 bases, and 12 bases lay between the germline ends. CDR3 protein: CASSLSAGRLYGYTF. In DNA, the CDR3 is TGTGCCAGCAGTTTATCGGCAGGGCGGCTCTATGGCTACACCTTC.

V and J are TRBV7-9 and TRBJ1-5; 9 bases are shared with TRBD1. Germline V lookup: CDR1 SEHNR, CDR2 FQNEAQ (reference sequence). CDR3 size: 15 residues. Trimming took 5 bases from V and 0 from J; bases not matched to a gene: 2. The CDR3 DNA reads as TGTGCCAGCAGCCCACAGGGGGCTAGCAATCAGCCCCAGCATTTT. Residues: CASSPQGASNQPQHF.

The chain uses TRBV10-3 and TRBJ2-7; tentatively, D is TRBD1 (5 bases). Germline V lookup: CDR1 ENHRY, CDR2 SYGVKD. The V gene lost 0 bases and the J gene lost 2 bases, with 11 bases spanning the gap. The CDR3 totals 15 residues. The CDR3 DNA follows: TGTGCCATCAGTGAGTCTGCGACAGCTACCTACGAGCAGTACTTC. Amino acids: CAISESATATYEQYF.

This clone was seen a handful of times. The V call is TRBV9, the J call TRBJ1-4, with no clear D. There are 15 residues in the CDR3. Germline values: CDR1 SGDLS, CDR2 YYNGEE. With 0 bases removed from V and 6 bases from J, the gap between germline ends came to 12 bases. The CDR3 nucleotides are TGTGCCAGCAGCGTAGGAGCGACACGGGATGAAAAACTGTTTTTT. It yields the protein CASSVGATRDEKLFF. Based on the CDR3 plus reference TRBV9 and TRBJ1-4, the full variable domain is DSGVTQTPKHLITATGQRVTLRCSPRSGDLSVYWYQQSLDQGLQFLIQYYNGEERAKGNILERFSAQQFPDLHSELNLSSLELGDSALYFCASSVGATRDEKLFFGSGTQLSVL.

This clone was picked up a small number of times. The rearrangement joins TRBV7-8 to TRBJ2-5; unclear D gene. The CDR3 runs to 12 residues. Trimming cost V 8 bases and J 4 bases, with 11 bases left between them. Germline V gene data show CDR1 as SGHVS and CDR2 as FQNEAQ. CDR3 in DNA: TGTGCCAGCCGTCTGCGCGGAGAGACCCAGTACTTC. Translated, it gives CASRLRGETQYF. The full variable domain, with the rest looked up from reference TRBV7-8 and TRBJ2-5, is GAGVSQSPRYKVAKRGQDVALRCDPISGHVSLFWYQQALGQGPEFLTYFQNEAQLDKSGLPSDRFFAERPEGSVSTLKIQRTQQEDSAVYLCASRLRGETQYFGPGTRLLVL.

The chain uses TRBV7-6 and TRBJ2-6; D not certain. The V and J ends lost 5 bases and 4 bases respectively, with 12 bases between them. The CDR3 length is 15 residues. The germline V gene has CDR1 SGHVS and CDR2 FNYEAQ. This CDR3 is CASSTRYRGANVLTF. The CDR3 DNA reads as TGTGCCAGCAGCACGAGGTATCGGGGGGCCAACGTCCTGACTTTC. Combining the CDR3 with reference TRBV7-6 and TRBJ2-6 gives the whole variable domain GAGVSQSPRYKVTKRGQDVALRCDPISGHVSLYWYRQALGQGPEFLTYFNYEAQQDKSGLPNDRFSAERPEGSISTLTIQRTEQRDSAMYRCASSTRYRGANVLTFGAGSRLTVL.